The clone carrying this T cell receptor beta chain was picked up many times. In the original workflow: Amplification from reference gene primers served as the basis for estimated nucleated cell counts. TCRdb keeps only in-frame clones here, not all; method: immunoSEQ multiplex PCR. V and J calls and clone size follow that table, whereas D and trimming were derived from the DNA. Altogether about 210,000 clones are present, 65% to 90% being singletons, with the ten largest covering about 9.8%. These data come from a study of blood T cell repertoires in COVID-19. Study as a whole: PBMCs, B-cell-depleted T cells, or T cells provided the cDNA or gDNA that made up the material.

Cohorts were based on clinical histories the participants reported. CDR1 is SGHDN, CDR2 FVKESK, per germline. Trimming removed 2 bases at V and 4 bases at J, with 8 bases between. CDR3 length equals 14 residues. The chain is built from TRBV14 and TRBJ2-2, with no clear D. The sample comprised PBMCs or T cells enriched from blood (not recorded which). The sequence was collected from a woman aged 45-65 years with acute COVID-19. The CDR3 region has the DNA TGTGCCAGCAGCCAACTAGGTTCCACCGGGGAGCTGTTTTTT. This gives the protein CASSQLGSTGELFF.